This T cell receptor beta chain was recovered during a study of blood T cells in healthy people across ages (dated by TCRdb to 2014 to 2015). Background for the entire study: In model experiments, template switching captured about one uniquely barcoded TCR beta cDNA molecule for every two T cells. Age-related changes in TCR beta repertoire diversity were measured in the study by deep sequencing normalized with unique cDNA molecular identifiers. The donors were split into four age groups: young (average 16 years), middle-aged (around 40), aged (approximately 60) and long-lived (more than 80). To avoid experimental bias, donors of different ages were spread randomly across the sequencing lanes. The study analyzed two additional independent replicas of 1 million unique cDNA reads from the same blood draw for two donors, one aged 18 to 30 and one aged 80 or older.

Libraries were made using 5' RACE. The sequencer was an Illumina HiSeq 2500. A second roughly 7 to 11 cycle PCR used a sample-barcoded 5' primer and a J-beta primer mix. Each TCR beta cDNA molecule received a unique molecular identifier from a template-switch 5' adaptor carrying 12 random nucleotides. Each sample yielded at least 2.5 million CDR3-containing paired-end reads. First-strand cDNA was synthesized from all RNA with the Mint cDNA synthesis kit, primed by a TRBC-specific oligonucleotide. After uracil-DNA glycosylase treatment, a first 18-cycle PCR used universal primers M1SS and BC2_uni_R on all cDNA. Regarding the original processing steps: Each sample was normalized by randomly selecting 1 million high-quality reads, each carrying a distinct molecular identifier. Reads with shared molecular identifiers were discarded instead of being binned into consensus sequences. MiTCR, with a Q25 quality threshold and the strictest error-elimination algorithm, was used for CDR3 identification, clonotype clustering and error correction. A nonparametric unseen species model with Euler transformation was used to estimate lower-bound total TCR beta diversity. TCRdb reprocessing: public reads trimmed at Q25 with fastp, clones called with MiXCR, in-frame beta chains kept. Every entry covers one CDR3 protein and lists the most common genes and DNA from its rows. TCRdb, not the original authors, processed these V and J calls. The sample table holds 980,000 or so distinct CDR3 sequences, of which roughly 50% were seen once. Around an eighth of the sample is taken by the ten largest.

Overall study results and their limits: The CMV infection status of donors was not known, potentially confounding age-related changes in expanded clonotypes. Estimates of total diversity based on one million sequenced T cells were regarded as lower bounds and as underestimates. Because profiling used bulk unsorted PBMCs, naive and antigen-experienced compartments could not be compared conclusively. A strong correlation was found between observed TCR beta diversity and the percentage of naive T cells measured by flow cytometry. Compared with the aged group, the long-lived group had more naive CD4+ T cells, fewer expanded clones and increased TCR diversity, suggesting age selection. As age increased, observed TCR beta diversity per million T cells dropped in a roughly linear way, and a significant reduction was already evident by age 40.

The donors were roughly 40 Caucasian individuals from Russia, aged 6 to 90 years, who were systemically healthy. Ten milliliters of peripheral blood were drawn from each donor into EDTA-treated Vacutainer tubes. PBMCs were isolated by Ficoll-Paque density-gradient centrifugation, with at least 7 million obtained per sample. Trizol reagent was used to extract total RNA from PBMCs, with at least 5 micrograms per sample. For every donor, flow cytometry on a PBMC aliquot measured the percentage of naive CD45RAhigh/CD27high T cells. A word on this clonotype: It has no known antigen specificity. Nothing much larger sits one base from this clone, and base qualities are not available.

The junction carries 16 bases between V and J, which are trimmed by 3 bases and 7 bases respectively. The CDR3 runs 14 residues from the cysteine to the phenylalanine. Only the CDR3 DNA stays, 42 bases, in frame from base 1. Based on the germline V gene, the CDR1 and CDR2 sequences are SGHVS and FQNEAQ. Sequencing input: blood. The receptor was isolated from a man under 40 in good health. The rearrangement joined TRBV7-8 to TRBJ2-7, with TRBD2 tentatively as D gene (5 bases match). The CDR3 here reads CASSLTEAFGEQYF. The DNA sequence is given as TGTGCCAGCAGCTTGACGGAGGCTTTCGGGGAGCAGTACTTC.